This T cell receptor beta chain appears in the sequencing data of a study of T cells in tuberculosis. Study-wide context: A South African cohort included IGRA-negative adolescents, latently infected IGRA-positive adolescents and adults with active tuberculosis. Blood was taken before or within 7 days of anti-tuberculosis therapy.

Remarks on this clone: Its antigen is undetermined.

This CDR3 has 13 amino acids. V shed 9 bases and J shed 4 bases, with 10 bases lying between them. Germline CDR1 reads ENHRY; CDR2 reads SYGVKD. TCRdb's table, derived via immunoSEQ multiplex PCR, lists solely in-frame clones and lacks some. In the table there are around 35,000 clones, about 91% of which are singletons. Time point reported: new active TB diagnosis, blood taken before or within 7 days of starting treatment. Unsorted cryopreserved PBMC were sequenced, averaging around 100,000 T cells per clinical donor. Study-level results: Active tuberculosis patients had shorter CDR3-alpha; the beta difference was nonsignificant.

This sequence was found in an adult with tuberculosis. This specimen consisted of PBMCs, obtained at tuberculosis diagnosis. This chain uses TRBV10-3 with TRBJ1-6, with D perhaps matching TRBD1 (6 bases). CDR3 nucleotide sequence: TGTGCCATGAACAGGGAATATAATTCACCCCTCCACTTT. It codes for CAMNREYNSPLHF.